This TCR beta chain was documented in a study of T cell responses to AZD1222 COVID-19 vaccine. Study-wide results and limits: The donor cohort was predominantly white British with a female majority, and clonal diversity may have been underestimated. Nearly half of spike-specific TCRs reportedly target unmutated variant regions. Sampling captured repertoires only after the peak T cell response. Dominant at 160-218 and 743-854, vaccine-associated CD4 TCRs also spanned spike.

Here immunoSEQ multiplex PCR was the method, and the copy in TCRdb shows in-frame clones only, minus some. The sample gives roughly 93,000 clones, approximately 89% of which show up once; roughly 5.2% is in the top ten. Points on this clone: The antigen is undetermined.

This CDR3 has 11 amino acids. This TCR came from an adult who received the AZD1222 COVID-19 vaccine. The sequences come from peripheral blood, collected 28 days after the second AZD1222 dose. V and J are TRBV21-1 and TRBJ1-1. TRBV21-1 is marked as a pseudogene. The CDR3 coding sequence is TGTGCCAGCAGCAACGGCCCTGAAGCTTTCTTT. Encoded protein: CASSNGPEAFF.